Sequencing of this T cell receptor (beta chain) was carried out in a study of blood T cell repertoires in COVID-19. Looking at the study overall: The United States, Italy and Spain were the sources of the acute and convalescent COVID-19 samples. T cells, B-cell-depleted T cells, or PBMCs supplied cDNA or gDNA.

How the authors handled the data: Nucleated cell counts were estimated from reference gene primer amplification. Sequencing was performed with immunoSEQ multiplex PCR; in TCRdb, only in-frame clones are kept and a portion is missing. V and J calls plus clone size are reproduced from that table; the DNA served to infer D and trimming. The sample records approximately 280,000 clones, roughly 85% being singletons. The CDR3 extends over 15 amino acids. Germline CDR1 is MDHEN and CDR2 is SYDVKM. Trimming cost V 4 bases and J 8 bases, with 18 bases left between them. The clonotype was recovered from a man in his fifties or sixties with active or convalescent COVID-19. This sequence joins TRBV28 and TRBJ2-1, with D possibly being TRBD2 (5 bases). The sequencing sample was made of peripheral blood. For the CDR3, the DNA is TGTGCCAGCAGTTCAGTACCCCGGGATGGGGATGAGCAGTTCTTC. The encoded protein is CASSSVPRDGDEQFF.